One sample yielded the 17 T cell receptor beta chains listed below, sequenced in a study of tissue T cells after allogeneic stem cell transplantation. Time point of the sample: mouse harvest day 7 after allogeneic transplant. Each mouse received 10^7 T-cell-depleted marrow cells plus 10^6 splenic CD5+ T cells by tail vein. Assay used: immunoSEQ multiplex PCR; TCRdb lists only in-frame clones, some missing. The sample holds several thousand clones, around 52% seen once. The sample consisted of gut tissue. The receptor source for this set is a female BALB/c mouse given C57BL/6 T cells with graft-versus-host disease after an allogeneic hematopoietic cell transplant.

With regard to this clone: Mouse gene names and germline throughout. From the germline J gene comes the end of the CDR3, since the read stops 1 residue before it. The chain carries TRBV26 and TRBJ1-4; D remains unclear. This CDR3 is 14 amino acids long. The germline gives CDR1 KGHPV, CDR2 FQNQEV (reference sequence). V was trimmed by 4 bases and J by 0 bases, leaving 6 bases between them. CDR3 amino acids: CASSPGISNERLFF. Incomplete CDR3 DNA: TGTGCCAGCAGTCCGGGTATTTCCAACGAAAGATTATTT.

Worth noting for this clone: These gene names are mouse names. The read finishes 1 residue shy of the CDR3 end, and the germline J gene is used to complete it. The chain joins TRBV26 to TRBJ2-7; TRBD2 matches at 11 bases. The J segment lost 3 bases and the V segment lost 4 bases, leaving 2 bases of the junction unmatched. The CDR3 consists of 14 residues. Germline CDR1 and CDR2: KGHPV and FQNQEV (reference sequence). The CDR3 loop reads CASSRDWGGYEQYF. The CDR3 DNA, read in part, is TGTGCCAGCAGTCGTGACTGGGGGGGCTATGAACAGTAC.

A word on this clone: Gene names follow the mouse nomenclature. The CDR3 end falls 1 residue outside the read, so it is completed with the germline J gene. The chain has TRBV1 and TRBJ1-5, with 9 bases lining up with TRBD1. V shed 4 bases, J shed 4 bases, and the junction held 5 bases outside the gene matches. The CDR3 length is 15 residues. Germline values: CDR1 NSQYPW, CDR2 LRSPGD (reference sequence). Incomplete CDR3 DNA: TGCACCTGCAGTGGGACCGGGACAGGGAACCAGGCTCCGCTT. This encodes CTCSGTGTGNQAPL. The complete CDR3 sequence is CTCSGTGTGNQAPLF.

Points on this clone: The listed genes are named as in mouse. Partial CDR3 DNA: TGTGCCAGCTCCCCTAGGGACTGGGTTGCAGAAACGCTGTAT. Amino acid sequence: CASSPRDWVAETLY. From start to end, the CDR3 is CASSPRDWVAETLYF. This chain connects TRBV12-1 to TRBJ2-3, with 9 bases matching TRBD2. The observed sequence ends 1 residue before the CDR3 terminus, with the missing tail filled in from the germline J gene. The CDR3 spans 15 residues. The junction had 6 bases not matched to a gene; V was cut back by 4 bases and J by 2 bases. CDR1 and CDR2 from the germline V gene are SGHSN and HYEKVE.

On this clone: Germline and genes: mouse. The CDR3 end is not reached by the read, which stops 1 residue before it; the germline J gene fills it in. The chain employs TRBV31 and TRBJ2-4, with 7 bases identical to TRBD2. V gave up 5 bases and J gave up 0 bases; unmatched junction bases: 5. Per the germline V gene, CDR1 is GKSSPN and CDR2 is SITVG. This CDR3 spans 14 amino acids. The CDR3 reads CAWGRLGSQNTLYF. Incomplete CDR3 DNA: TGTGCCTGGGGCCGACTGGGCAGTCAAAACACCTTGTAC.

This clone is medium-sized (0.01 to 0.1%) by share. Gene names denote mouse genes. Coverage ceases 1 residue before the CDR3 finishes, and the germline J gene fills in the end. The V and J genes are TRBV26 and TRBJ2-7, with 7 positions matching TRBD1. The V segment lost 8 bases and the J segment 4 bases; nucleotides outside the gene matches: 2. The CDR3 covers 11 residues. From germline, CDR1 is KGHPV and CDR2 FQNQEV (reference sequence). Partial CDR3 DNA: TGTGCCAGCGCGACAGGGTATGAACAGTAC. Translating gives CASATGYEQY. The whole CDR3 protein is CASATGYEQYF.

Comment on this clone: Gene and germline names: mouse. With the read ending 1 residue before the CDR3 end, the germline J gene is used to fill in that end. The chain employs TRBV29 and TRBJ1-1; TRBD1 matches at 7 bases. CDR3 size: 13 residues. Germline lookup yields CDR1 MSHET and CDR2 SYDVDS. The V and J ends lost 7 bases and 1 base, in that order; junction bases with no gene match: 3. The CDR3 bases that were read are TGTGCTAGCACCTGGGACAGAAACACAGAAGTCTTC. Translation: CASTWDRNTEVF. Given in full, the CDR3 is CASTWDRNTEVFF.

With respect to this clone: Mouse gene names apply. The read terminates 1 residue ahead of where the CDR3 ends, so the germline J gene completes it. The gene calls are TRBV3 and TRBJ2-3; D is uncertain. The CDR3 is 13 amino acids. Trimming left V 2 bases short and J 3 bases short, with 6 bases between. Germline V gene sequence: CDR1 SNHLY, CDR2 FYNGKV (reference sequence). The CDR3 reads CASSLREAETLYF. The CDR3 DNA, read in part, is TGTGCCAGCAGCTTAAGGGAGGCAGAAACGCTGTAT.

Points on this clone: The genes and germline here are from mouse. Coverage ceases 1 residue before the CDR3 finishes, and the germline J gene fills in the end. The J gene is TRBJ1-1, the V gene TRBV26; D is uncertain. The CDR3 contains 13 residues. Germline V gene data show CDR1 as KGHPV and CDR2 as FQNQEV (reference sequence). V lost 3 bases and J 1 base, leaving 6 bases between the germline ends. The DNA read from the CDR3 is TGTGCCAGCAGTCTCGGATTGAACACAGAAGTCTTC. Its protein is CASSLGLNTEVF. In full, the CDR3 reads CASSLGLNTEVFF.

This clone was seen only once. Gene names denote mouse genes. From the germline J gene comes the end of the CDR3, since the read stops 1 residue before it. This chain connects TRBV1 to TRBJ2-5; D remains unclear. From germline, CDR1 is NSQYPW and CDR2 LRSPGD (reference sequence). The V and J ends lost 1 base and 4 bases respectively, with 3 bases between them. The CDR3 loop spans 12 amino acids. The CDR3 loop reads CTCSAGEDTQYF. The covered CDR3 bases are TGCACCTGCAGTGCAGGGGAAGACACCCAGTAC.

Details on this clone: Gene labels here are mouse ones. Read sequence stops 1 residue before the CDR3 end, and the germline J gene provides the missing end. The J gene is TRBJ2-3, the V gene TRBV23; TRBD2 was called by the table and not checked on the DNA. The CDR3 has 16 residues. Germline lookup yields CDR1 KGHTA and CDR2 FQNQQP. The CDR3 protein is CSGSQTRDWGAETLYF. CDR3 bases read: TGCTCCGGCAGTCAAACCCGGGACTGGGGGGCAGAAACGCTGTAT.

Details on this clone: Mouse germline and gene names are used. The read ends 1 residue shy of where the CDR3 ends; the end is completed using the germline J gene. The rearrangement joins TRBV24 to TRBJ1-6; no clear D gene. TRBJ1-6 is assigned to the ORF class and has an uncertain function. Germline CDR1 KGHTA, CDR2 FRNEEI. The CDR3 is made up of 16 amino acids. V was cut by 3 bases and J by 0 bases, with 9 bases left in between. The part of the CDR3 DNA that was read is TGTGCCAGCAGTCTACCCAATTTTTCCTATAATTCGCCCCTCTAC. Its protein is CASSLPNFSYNSPLY. The entire CDR3 sequence reads CASSLPNFSYNSPLYF.

This clone is medium-sized. Gene names follow the mouse nomenclature. The read halts 1 residue ahead of the CDR3 end, with the missing end drawn from the germline J gene. V gene TRBV24 combines with J gene TRBJ2-7; no firm D call. Germline loops: CDR1 KGHTA, CDR2 FRNEEI. This CDR3 spans 13 amino acids. V gave up 4 bases and J gave up 3 bases, with 10 bases separating them. The DNA read from the CDR3 is TGTGCCAGCAGTCCCCGGACCAGCTATGAACAGTAC. It encodes CASSPRTSYEQY. From start to end, the CDR3 is CASSPRTSYEQYF.

Points on this clone: Here the gene names and germline are mouse. The read halts 1 residue ahead of the CDR3 end, with the missing end drawn from the germline J gene. Distinct nucleotide sequences in the sample also encode this CDR3. The chain carries TRBV1 and TRBJ1-5; D may be TRBD1 (5 bases). Germline V lookup: CDR1 NSQYPW, CDR2 LRSPGD (reference sequence). The CDR3 runs 15 residues. V shed 2 bases and J shed 0 bases, with 8 bases lying between them. The covered CDR3 bases are TGCACCTGCAGTGCAAGACAGTATAACAACCAGGCTCCGCTT. Protein sequence: CTCSARQYNNQAPL. The whole CDR3 sequence reads CTCSARQYNNQAPLF.

With respect to this clone: Germline and genes here are mouse. The read finishes 1 residue shy of the CDR3 end, and the germline J gene is used to complete it. The V gene is TRBV23, the J gene TRBJ1-4; the DNA was not used to check the table's D call, TRBD1. Germline lookup yields CDR1 KGHTA and CDR2 FQNQQP. The CDR3 consists of 14 residues. The CDR3 protein is CSSSQSGGSERLFF. The sequenced CDR3 bases are TGCTCCAGCAGTCAGTCAGGGGGCAGCGAAAGATTATTT. The full variable domain, completed using reference TRBV23 and TRBJ1-4, is DAAVTQKPRYLIKMKGQEAEMKCIPEKGHTAVFWYQQKQSKELKFLIYFQNQQPLDQIDMVKERFSAVCPSSSLCSLGIRTCEAEDSALYLCSSSQSGGSERLFFGHGTKLSVL.

With respect to this clone: Genes and germline are mouse. From the germline J gene comes the end of the CDR3, since the read stops 1 residue before it. The chain combines TRBV13-2 with TRBJ1-2; D not resolved. V lost 2 bases, J lost 1 base, and 9 bases lay in between. This CDR3 is 14 amino acids long. Germline V gives CDR1 NNHNN, CDR2 SYGAGS (reference sequence). The part of the CDR3 DNA that was read is TGTGCCAGCGGTGAGAGGGCAGTAAACTCCGACTACACC. Its translation is CASGERAVNSDYT. The complete CDR3 sequence is CASGERAVNSDYTF.

Details on this clone: These gene names are mouse names. CDR3 region: CSSRGTGNYAEQFF. The CDR3 bases that were read are TGCTCCAGCCGTGGGACAGGAAACTATGCTGAGCAGTTC. The chain couples TRBV23 to TRBJ2-1; no check of the table's D call, TRBD1, against the DNA was made. Read coverage stops 1 residue before the CDR3 terminus; the germline J gene supplies the remainder. The germline V gene has CDR1 KGHTA and CDR2 FQNQQP. This CDR3 contains 14 residues.